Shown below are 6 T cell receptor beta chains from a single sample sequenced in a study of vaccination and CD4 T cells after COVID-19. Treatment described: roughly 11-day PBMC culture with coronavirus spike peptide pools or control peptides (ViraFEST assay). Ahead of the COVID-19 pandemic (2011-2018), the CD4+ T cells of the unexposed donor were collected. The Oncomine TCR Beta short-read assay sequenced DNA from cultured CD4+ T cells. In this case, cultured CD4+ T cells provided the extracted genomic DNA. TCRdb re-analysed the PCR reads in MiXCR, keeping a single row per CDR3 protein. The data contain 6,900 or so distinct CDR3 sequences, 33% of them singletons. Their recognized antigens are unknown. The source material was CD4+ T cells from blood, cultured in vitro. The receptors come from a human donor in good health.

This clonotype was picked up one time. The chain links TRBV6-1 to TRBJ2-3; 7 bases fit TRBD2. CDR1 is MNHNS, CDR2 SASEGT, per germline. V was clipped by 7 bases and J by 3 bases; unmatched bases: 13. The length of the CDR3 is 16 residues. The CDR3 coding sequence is TGTGCCAGCACCCACCTAGCGGTCGGAGGTACAGATACGCAGTATTTT. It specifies CASTHLAVGGTDTQYF.

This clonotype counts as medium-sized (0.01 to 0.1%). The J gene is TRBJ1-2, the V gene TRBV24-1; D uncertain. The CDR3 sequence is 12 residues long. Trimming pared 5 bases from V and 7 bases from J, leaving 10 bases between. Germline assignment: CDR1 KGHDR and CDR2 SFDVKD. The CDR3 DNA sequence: TGTGCCACCAGTGGAACTTCCCCTGGCTACACCTTC. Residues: CATSGTSPGYTF.

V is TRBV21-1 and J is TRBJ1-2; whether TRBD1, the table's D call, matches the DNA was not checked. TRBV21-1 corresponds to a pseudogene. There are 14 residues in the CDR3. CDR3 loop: CASSKRLEGDGYTF. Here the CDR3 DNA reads TGTGCCAGCAGCAAAAGATTGGAGGGGGATGGCTACACCTTC.

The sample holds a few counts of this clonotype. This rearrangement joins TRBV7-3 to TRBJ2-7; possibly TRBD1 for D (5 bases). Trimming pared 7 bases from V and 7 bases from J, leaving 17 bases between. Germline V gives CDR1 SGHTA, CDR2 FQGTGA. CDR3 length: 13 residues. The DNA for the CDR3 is TGTGCCAGCAAAAGGACACCGGAAGGGGAGCAGTACTTC. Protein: CASKRTPEGEQYF.

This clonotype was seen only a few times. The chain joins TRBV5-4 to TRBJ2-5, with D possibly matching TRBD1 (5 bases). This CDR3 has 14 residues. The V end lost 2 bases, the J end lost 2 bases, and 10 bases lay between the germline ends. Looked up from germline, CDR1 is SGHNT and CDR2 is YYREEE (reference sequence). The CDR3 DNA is TGTGCCAGCAGCTTAGCACAGGTTCAAGAGACCCAGTACTTC. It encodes CASSLAQVQETQYF.

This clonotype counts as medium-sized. In DNA, the CDR3 is TGCAGTGCTGAGGGCGGGCCGGGACAGGGGAGAGAGGGCTACACCTTC. The encoded protein is CSAEGGPGQGREGYTF. This chain connects TRBV20-1 to TRBJ1-2; 10 bases agree with TRBD1. Trimming cost V 5 bases and J 8 bases; bases outside gene matches: 17. The CDR3 has 16 residues. Per germline, CDR1 DFQATT and CDR2 SNEGSKA (reference sequence).